One sample yielded the 32 T cell receptor beta chains listed below, sequenced in a study of Ad26.COV2.S vaccination and SARS-CoV-2 variants. This table comes from immunoSEQ multiplex PCR, and its TCRdb copy is limited to in-frame clones, with some not included. This sample has around 450,000 clones, with approximately 92% found just once. Treatment of the sample: over 15 received Ad26.COV2.S at low or high dose, single or two shots; roughly five received placebo; per-sample allocation not given. The investigators took samples on day 63 after the first vaccine or placebo injection. The sequenced sample was peripheral blood, obtained in a trial of Ad26.COV2.S vaccine versus placebo. Receptors originate from a person aged 18-60 years who received the Ad26.COV2.S COVID-19 vaccine or a placebo.

The rearrangement uses TRBV19 and TRBJ2-1, with D perhaps TRBD2 (6 bases). The germline gives CDR1 LNHDA, CDR2 SQIVND (reference sequence). CDR3 length: 15 residues. V was clipped by 5 bases and J by 4 bases, with 15 bases between them. DNA of the CDR3: TGTGCCAGTAGTTCCCCTGGGGCGGGGTACAATGAGCAGTTCTTC. Translated: CASSSPGAGYNEQFF.

The CDR3 protein is CASSNSPLAVNNEQFF. Here the CDR3 DNA reads TGTGCCAGCAGCAATTCCCCCCTAGCGGTAAACAATGAGCAGTTCTTC. The chain employs TRBV7-3 and TRBJ2-1, with TRBD2 matching over 7 bases. The CDR3 runs 16 residues. Trimming at V came to 5 bases and at J to 5 bases, leaving 12 bases not matched to a gene. Germline V gene data show CDR1 as SGHTA and CDR2 as FQGTGA.

The V call is TRBV6-2 or TRBV6-3, the J call TRBJ1-1, with D uncertain. V was trimmed by 0 bases and J by 0 bases, leaving 11 bases between them. The CDR3 loop spans 16 amino acids. The germline V gene has CDR1 MNHEY and CDR2 SVGEGT. CDR3: CASSYSRNGVNTEAFF. Written as DNA, the CDR3 is TGTGCCAGCAGTTACTCGCGGAATGGGGTGAACACTGAAGCTTTCTTT.

The rearrangement links TRBV7-9 to TRBJ2-1; 7 bases match TRBD1. Trimming cost V 5 bases and J 8 bases; bases outside gene matches: 3. This CDR3 has 12 residues. The germline V gene encodes CDR1 SEHNR and CDR2 FQNEAQ (reference sequence). This CDR3 is CASSATGDEQFF. CDR3 nucleotide sequence: TGTGCCAGCAGCGCTACAGGGGATGAGCAGTTCTTC.

The chain combines TRBV18 with TRBJ2-7; no reliable D call. The CDR3 is made up of 12 amino acids. The V gene lost 0 bases and the J gene lost 5 bases, with 5 bases spanning the gap. Germline lookup yields CDR1 KGHSH and CDR2 LQKENI. The CDR3 DNA reads as TGTGCCAGCTCACCACCGACCAACGAGCAGTACTTC. The encoded protein is CASSPPTNEQYF.

This chain joins TRBV6-4 and TRBJ2-3, with D perhaps TRBD2 (5 bases). Per germline, CDR1 MRHNA and CDR2 SNTAGT. Trimming took off 7 bases at V and 0 bases at J, with 23 bases between the two ends. The CDR3 sequence is 18 residues long. CDR3 in DNA: TGTGCCAGCACCCAACCTGGGCCAGCGAGGACTAGCACAGATACGCAGTATTTT. The encoded protein is CASTQPGPARTSTDTQYF.

The rearrangement joins TRBV19 to TRBJ2-4; possibly TRBD1 for D (5 bases). The CDR3 is 16 amino acids. CDR1 is LNHDA, CDR2 SQIVND, per germline (reference sequence). Trimming removed 4 bases at V and 0 bases at J, with 13 bases between. The CDR3 loop is CASSNPGFLAKNIQYF. CDR3 nucleotides: TGTGCCAGTAGTAACCCAGGGTTTCTAGCCAAAAACATTCAGTACTTC. The whole variable domain, filled in from reference TRBV19 and TRBJ2-4, reads DGGITQSPKYLFRKEGQNVTLSCEQNLNHDAMYWYRQDPGQGLRLIYYSQIVNDFQKGDIAEGYSVSREKKESFPLTVTSAQKNPTAFYLCASSNPGFLAKNIQYFGAGTRLSVL.

CDR3 coding DNA: TGTGCCAGCAGCTCGGGACTAGCGGGAGTACATGAGCAGTTCTTC. Its translation: CASSSGLAGVHEQFF. The rearrangement uses TRBV7-9 and TRBJ2-1; 14 bases fit TRBD2. The V gene's germline CDR1 is SEHNR and CDR2 FQNEAQ (reference sequence). The CDR3 length is 15 residues. V trimming: 4 bases; J trimming: 8 bases; junction bases outside the gene matches: 4. The entire variable domain, with the rest obtained from reference TRBV7-9 and TRBJ2-1, is as follows: DTGVSQNPRHKITKRGQNVTFRCDPISEHNRLYWYRQTLGQGPEFLTYFQNEAQLEKSRLLSDRFSAERPKGSFSTLEIQRTEQGDSAMYLCASSSGLAGVHEQFFGPGTRLTVL.

The chain uses TRBV7-9 and TRBJ2-7; 15 bases line up with TRBD2. Per germline, CDR1 SEHNR and CDR2 FQNEAQ (reference sequence). The CDR3 has 16 amino acids. Germline trimming cut 6 bases from V and 4 bases from J; bases unmatched to any gene: 7. CDR3 sequence: CASSYTGTSGRYEQYF. The CDR3 DNA follows: TGTGCCAGCAGTTATACAGGGACTAGCGGGAGGTACGAGCAGTACTTC.

This clone was seen repeatedly, ten times or more. This chain uses TRBV6-5 with TRBJ1-1; 10 positions match TRBD1. The CDR3 is made up of 15 amino acids. V was clipped by 6 bases and J by 1 base; unmatched bases: 5. Germline V gene data show CDR1 as MNHEY and CDR2 as SVGAGI. The CDR3 DNA follows: TGTGCCAGCAGCCAAGGACAGGGGGAGAACACTGAAGCTTTCTTT. Amino acids: CASSQGQGENTEAFF.

The rearrangement links TRBV11-2 to TRBJ2-3; 7 bases agree with TRBD2. The CDR3 has 17 amino acids. CDR1 and CDR2 (germline): SGHAT, FQNNGV. Trimming took 5 bases from V and 2 from J; bases not matched to a gene: 13. CDR3 nucleotides: TGTGCCAGCAGCCTCGTATTGCGCGGGAGTTTCACAGATACGCAGTATTTT. As protein: CASSLVLRGSFTDTQYF.

Note on this clone: This specimen includes other DNA sequences encoding the same CDR3. J is TRBJ1-5 and V is TRBV30; D unresolved. The CDR3 loop spans 14 amino acids. The germline V gene has CDR1 GTSNPN and CDR2 SVGIG (reference sequence). V dropped 0 bases and J dropped 1 base, with 7 bases sitting between them. The CDR3 DNA reads TGTGCCTGGAGTGTATCCGGGAGCAATCAGCCCCAGCATTTT. It translates to CAWSVSGSNQPQHF.

This chain joins TRBV18 and TRBJ2-3; D remains unclear. Deletions cut 0 bases from V and 6 bases from J, with 10 bases between. In germline, CDR1 is KGHSH, CDR2 LQKENI. The CDR3 extends over 14 amino acids. CDR3 residues: CASSPPYSPDTQYF. Here the CDR3 DNA reads TGTGCCAGCTCACCACCGTACTCCCCGGATACGCAGTATTTT. Complete variable domain (other parts from reference TRBV18 and TRBJ2-3): NAGVMQNPRHLVRRRGQEARLRCSPMKGHSHVYWYRQLPEEGLKFMVYLQKENIIDESGMPKERFSAEFPKEGPSILRIQQVVRGDSAAYFCASSPPYSPDTQYFGPGTRLTVL.

This chain joins TRBV19 and TRBJ2-7; 10 bases are shared with TRBD2. CDR1 is LNHDA, CDR2 SQIVND, per germline (reference sequence). This CDR3 has 16 residues. The junction had 7 bases not matched to a gene; V was cut back by 1 base and J by 4 bases. The CDR3 is CASSIATSGFIYEQYF. The CDR3, as DNA: TGTGCCAGTAGTATAGCGACTAGCGGGTTTATATACGAGCAGTACTTC.

The V and J genes are TRBV27 and TRBJ2-7; TRBD1 matches 11 bases. V gave up 5 bases and J gave up 3 bases; unmatched junction bases: 6. This CDR3 comprises 15 residues. CDR1 and CDR2 from the germline V gene are MNHEY and SMNVEV (reference sequence). This chain's CDR3 is CASSRLGQGGYEQYF. DNA for the CDR3: TGTGCCAGCAGTAGACTGGGACAGGGGGGCTACGAGCAGTACTTC.

This clone was counted only a few times. The rearrangement uses TRBV4-1 and TRBJ1-2, with D possibly TRBD1 on 5 matching bases. V lost 3 bases to trimming and J lost 6 bases, with 17 bases between them. CDR1 and CDR2 (germline): MGHRA, YSYEKL. This CDR3 comprises 15 residues. The CDR3 DNA is TGCGCCAGCAGCCATCCGGGACGCTTCGACGATGGCTACACCTTC. This encodes CASSHPGRFDDGYTF.

This sequence joins TRBV4-3 and TRBJ2-1; 7 bases fit TRBD2. Germline CDR1 LGHNA, CDR2 YSLEER. The CDR3 runs 15 residues. The J segment lost 8 bases and the V segment lost 1 base, leaving 8 bases of the junction unmatched. The CDR3 is CASSQGAGSLYEQFF. CDR3 bases: TGCGCCAGCAGCCAAGGAGCGGGATCCCTTTATGAGCAGTTCTTC.

This rearrangement joins TRBV30 to TRBJ1-6, with TRBD1 matching 8 bases. Germline CDR1 reads GTSNPN; CDR2 reads SVGIG (reference sequence). V gave up 0 bases and J gave up 9 bases; unmatched junction bases: 4. This CDR3 is built from 14 residues. CDR3 DNA sequence: TGTGCCTGGAGTGTAGCAGGGGGCAGTTCACCCCTCCACTTT. Translation gives CAWSVAGGSSPLHF.

The V call is TRBV7-9, the J call TRBJ2-7, with unresolved D. V was pared by 2 bases and J by 3 bases, with 8 bases between. CDR1 is SEHNR, CDR2 FQNEAQ, per germline (reference sequence). The length of the CDR3 is 13 residues. The CDR3 bases are TGTGCCAGCAGCTTAAACAGAAACTACGAGCAGTACTTC. Protein product: CASSLNRNYEQYF.

This clone has just one count. The V call is TRBV5-1, the J call TRBJ2-7; perhaps TRBD2 as D (6 bases). Trimming stripped 0 bases from V and 3 bases from J, with 13 bases between. The germline CDR1 and CDR2 sequences are SGHRS and YFSETQ. The CDR3 runs 15 residues. Here the CDR3 reads CASSLELAAIYEQYF. CDR3 coding DNA: TGCGCCAGCAGCTTGGAGTTAGCGGCCATCTACGAGCAGTACTTC.

This clone has a handful of counts. The V gene is TRBV19, the J gene TRBJ2-1; 15 nucleotides agree with TRBD2. This CDR3 is built from 17 residues. V lost 4 bases and J lost 9; bases outside the gene matches: 10. Germline loops: CDR1 LNHDA, CDR2 SQIVND (reference sequence). The DNA of the CDR3 is TGTGCCAGTAGTACTCGGACTAGCGGGAGGGCCGTCAGTGAGCAGTTCTTC. This gives the protein CASSTRTSGRAVSEQFF.

V usage is TRBV15 and J usage is TRBJ2-3; 8 nucleotides line up with TRBD2. CDR3 length: 17 amino acids. J gave up 2 bases and V 1 base, and 8 bases lay outside the gene matches. Per the germline V gene, CDR1 is LNHNV and CDR2 is YYDKDF (reference sequence). The CDR3 loop reads CATSRVGLAGPTDTQYF. CDR3 nucleotide sequence: TGTGCCACCAGCAGAGTCGGATTAGCGGGACCCACAGATACGCAGTATTTT.

The V call is TRBV5-6, the J call TRBJ1-4; unclear D gene. V shed 3 bases and J shed 4 bases, with 4 bases lying between them. CDR1 is SGHDT, CDR2 YYEEEE, per germline. The CDR3 loop spans 12 amino acids. CDR3 nucleotides: TGTGCCAGCAGCTCTAGTAATGAAAAACTGTTTTTT. Translated: CASSSSNEKLFF.

This chain links TRBV2 with TRBJ2-5; D is undetermined. From germline, CDR1 is SNHLY and CDR2 FYNNEI. The CDR3 extends over 13 amino acids. The ends were cut back, 6 bases at V and 1 base at J, with 9 bases in the middle. The CDR3 coding sequence is TGTGCCAGCAGCCTACGCTCCCAAGAGACCCAGTACTTC. It is translated as CASSLRSQETQYF.

This rearrangement joins TRBV27 to TRBJ1-5; D remains ambiguous. The CDR3 runs 14 residues. The germline V gene encodes CDR1 MNHEY and CDR2 SMNVEV (reference sequence). Deletions cut 5 bases from V and 4 bases from J, with 12 bases between. The CDR3 bases are TGTGCCAGCAGTCTCGACTTTGGGAATCAGCCCCAGCATTTT. This sequence encodes CASSLDFGNQPQHF.

This sequence joins TRBV6-5 and TRBJ2-7; TRBD2 matches at 7 bases. The CDR3 is made up of 14 amino acids. V lost 5 bases and J lost 6; bases outside the gene matches: 10. Germline V CDR1 and CDR2: MNHEY, SVGAGI. CDR3 sequence: CASSRPAGMGEQYF. CDR3 DNA: TGTGCCAGCAGTCGACCAGCGGGGATGGGCGAGCAGTACTTC.

The rearrangement links TRBV29-1 to TRBJ2-1; D is unresolved. Germline V gives CDR1 SQVTM, CDR2 ANQGSEA. The V gene lost 6 bases and the J gene lost 0 bases, with 12 bases spanning the gap. The CDR3 length is 14 residues. This CDR3 is CSVVAQSSYNEQFF. In nucleotides, the CDR3 is TGCAGCGTAGTAGCCCAAAGCTCCTACAATGAGCAGTTCTTC.

The chain is built from TRBV4-1 and TRBJ2-1; 8 positions match TRBD2. Trimming took 1 base from V and 8 from J; bases not matched to a gene: 10. The CDR3 totals 16 residues. From germline, CDR1 is MGHRA and CDR2 YSYEKL. This CDR3 reads CASSQGRAGETDEQFF. In DNA form, the CDR3 reads TGCGCCAGCAGCCAAGGTCGAGCGGGAGAAACGGATGAGCAGTTCTTC.

The CDR3 loop is CASSYPRATYNEQFF. The CDR3 DNA follows: TGTGCCAGCAGTTACCCGAGGGCTACCTACAATGAGCAGTTCTTC. The chain links TRBV6-6 to TRBJ2-1, with D maybe TRBD2 (5 bases). V was pared by 2 bases and J by 2 bases, with 10 bases between. Looked up from germline, CDR1 is MNHNY and CDR2 is SVGAGI (reference sequence). The CDR3 has 15 residues.

This chain links TRBV2 with TRBJ1-4; a weak D match, TRBD1 (6 bases). In germline, CDR1 is SNHLY, CDR2 FYNNEI. V gave up 3 bases and J gave up 5 bases, with 13 bases separating them. This CDR3 contains 15 residues. CDR3 sequence reads: CASSEIEGENEKLFF. CDR3 nucleotides: TGTGCCAGCAGTGAGATTGAGGGGGAGAATGAAAAACTGTTTTTT.

The chain is built from TRBV6-6 and TRBJ1-5; TRBD1 might be the D (5 bases). The V end lost 5 bases, the J end lost 3 bases, and 20 bases lay between the germline ends. The CDR3 consists of 17 residues. CDR1 and CDR2 (germline): MNHNY, SVGAGI (reference sequence). The chain's CDR3 is CASSRLLDIFNNQPQHF. The CDR3 DNA sequence: TGTGCCAGCAGTCGACTACTGGACATCTTTAACAATCAGCCCCAGCATTTT.

As for this clone: Different DNA sequences within this sample yield the same CDR3. The V gene is TRBV30, the J gene TRBJ1-3; 7 positions match TRBD1. V dropped 5 bases and J dropped 0; count of bases not matched to a gene: 4. This CDR3 is built from 14 residues. Germline CDR1 reads GTSNPN; CDR2 reads SVGIG (reference sequence). The CDR3 is CAWATGNSGNTIYF. CDR3 coding DNA: TGTGCCTGGGCGACAGGGAACTCTGGAAACACCATATATTTT. Combining the CDR3 with reference TRBV30 and TRBJ1-3 gives the whole variable domain SQTIHQWPATLVQPVGSPLSLECTVEGTSNPNLYWYRQAAGRGLQLLFYSVGIGQISSEVPQNLSASRPQDRQFILSSKKLLLSDSGFYLCAWATGNSGNTIYFGEGSWLTVV.